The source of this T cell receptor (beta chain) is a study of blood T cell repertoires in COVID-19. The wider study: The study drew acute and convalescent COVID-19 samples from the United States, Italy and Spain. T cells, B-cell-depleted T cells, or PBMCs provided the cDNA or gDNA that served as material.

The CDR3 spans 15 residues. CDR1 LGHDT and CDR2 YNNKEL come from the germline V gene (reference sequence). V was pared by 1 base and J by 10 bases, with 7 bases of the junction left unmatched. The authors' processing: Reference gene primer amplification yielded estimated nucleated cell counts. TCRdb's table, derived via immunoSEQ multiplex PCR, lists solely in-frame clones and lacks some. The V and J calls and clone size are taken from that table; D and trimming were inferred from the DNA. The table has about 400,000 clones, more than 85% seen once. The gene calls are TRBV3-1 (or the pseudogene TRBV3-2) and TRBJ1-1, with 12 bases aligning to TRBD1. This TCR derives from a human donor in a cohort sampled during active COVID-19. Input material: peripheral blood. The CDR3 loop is CASSQAGTGGDRAFF. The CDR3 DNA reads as TGTGCCAGCAGCCAAGCCGGGACAGGGGGCGATAGAGCTTTCTTT.